This TCR beta chain was recorded in a study of T-cell reconstitution after alpha-beta-depleted transplantation in children. Preparation of the TCRbeta library involved a method that used unique molecular identifiers. TCRdb analysed the PCR reads with MiXCR anew, one entry per CDR3 protein. The sample contains 450,000 to 600,000 distinct CDR3 sequences, 10% to 15% of which appear only once. Trimming removed 7 bases from V and 4 bases from J; junction bases left unmatched: 6. The CDR3 length is 15 residues. Germline lookup yields CDR1 MNHEY and CDR2 SVGAGI. Points from the study as a whole: About two months after transplant, alpha-beta T cells reportedly came from several hundred expanded graft clones. Newly generated T cells supplied most T-cell counts and diversity one year post-transplant.

This clonotype was counted many times. Antigen: not known. The clonotype originates from a male patient younger than 18 who had a stem cell transplant for acute myeloid leukemia, so the T cells may come from the graft donor. V is TRBV6-5 and J is TRBJ2-2, with TRBD1 identical over 10 bases. The material was PBMCs, mostly from graft donor cells, obtained 360 days after TCRalphabeta/CD19-depleted stem cell transplant. This CDR3 reads CASILGTGVTGELFF. CDR3 bases: TGTGCCAGCATACTCGGGACAGGGGTCACCGGGGAGCTGTTTTTT.